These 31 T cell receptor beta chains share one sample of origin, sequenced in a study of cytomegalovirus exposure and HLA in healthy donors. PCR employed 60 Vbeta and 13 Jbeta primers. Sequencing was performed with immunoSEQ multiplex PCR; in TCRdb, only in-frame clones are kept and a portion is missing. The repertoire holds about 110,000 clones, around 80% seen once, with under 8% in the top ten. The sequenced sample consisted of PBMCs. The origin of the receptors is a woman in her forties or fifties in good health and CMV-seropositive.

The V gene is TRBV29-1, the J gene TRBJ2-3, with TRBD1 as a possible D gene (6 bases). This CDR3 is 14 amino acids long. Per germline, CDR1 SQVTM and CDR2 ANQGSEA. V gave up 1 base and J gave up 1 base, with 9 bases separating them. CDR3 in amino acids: CSVEGAGGTDTQYF. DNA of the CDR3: TGCAGCGTTGAAGGGGCAGGGGGCACAGATACGCAGTATTTT.

CDR3 sequence: CASRSGGGGAGETQYF. For the CDR3, the DNA is TGTGCCAGCAGATCCGGCGGCGGGGGGGCGGGAGAGACCCAGTACTTC. This chain connects TRBV7-2 to TRBJ2-5; 9 nucleotides agree with TRBD2. Trimming cost V 6 bases and J 4 bases; bases outside gene matches: 12. There are 16 residues in the CDR3. Per the germline V gene, CDR1 is SGHTA and CDR2 is FQGNSA.

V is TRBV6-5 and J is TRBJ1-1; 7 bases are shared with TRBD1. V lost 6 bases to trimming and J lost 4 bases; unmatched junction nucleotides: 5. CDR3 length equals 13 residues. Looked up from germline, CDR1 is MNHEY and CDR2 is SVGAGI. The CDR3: CASRAGTVTEAFF. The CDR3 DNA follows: TGTGCCAGCAGGGCCGGGACAGTCACTGAAGCTTTCTTT.

The DNA for the CDR3 is TGTGCCAGCAGCACCTACGGGACAGGGAGCGCAGATACGCAGTATTTT. It encodes CASSTYGTGSADTQYF. The chain links TRBV7-9 to TRBJ2-3, with 9 bases lining up with TRBD1. Germline V CDR1 and CDR2: SEHNR, FQNEAQ (reference sequence). After removal of 5 bases from V and 4 bases from J, the junction contained 10 bases not matched to a gene. CDR3 size: 16 residues.

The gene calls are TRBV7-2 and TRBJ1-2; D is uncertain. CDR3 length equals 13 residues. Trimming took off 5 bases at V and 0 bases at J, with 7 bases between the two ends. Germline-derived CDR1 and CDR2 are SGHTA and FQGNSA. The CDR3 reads CASSLRANYGYTF. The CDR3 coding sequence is TGTGCCAGCAGCCTTCGGGCTAACTATGGCTACACCTTC.

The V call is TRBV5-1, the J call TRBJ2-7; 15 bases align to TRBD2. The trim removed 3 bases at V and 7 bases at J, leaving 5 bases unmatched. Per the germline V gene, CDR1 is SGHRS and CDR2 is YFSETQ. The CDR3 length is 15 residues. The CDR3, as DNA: TGCGCCAGCAGCTCTGGACTAGCGGGGGGGCTAGAGCAGTACTTC. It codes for CASSSGLAGGLEQYF.

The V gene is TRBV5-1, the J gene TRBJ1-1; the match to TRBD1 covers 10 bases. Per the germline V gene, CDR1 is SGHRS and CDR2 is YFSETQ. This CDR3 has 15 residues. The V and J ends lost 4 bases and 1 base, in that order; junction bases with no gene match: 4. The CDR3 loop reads CASSMDRGRNTEAFF. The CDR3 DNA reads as TGCGCCAGCAGCATGGACAGGGGGAGGAACACTGAAGCTTTCTTT.

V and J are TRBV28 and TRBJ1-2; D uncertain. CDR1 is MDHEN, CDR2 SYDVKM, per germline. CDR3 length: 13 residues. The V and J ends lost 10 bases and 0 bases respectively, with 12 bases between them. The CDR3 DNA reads TGTGCCACCAAGGAGCTCGCTAACTATGGCTACACCTTC. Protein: CATKELANYGYTF.

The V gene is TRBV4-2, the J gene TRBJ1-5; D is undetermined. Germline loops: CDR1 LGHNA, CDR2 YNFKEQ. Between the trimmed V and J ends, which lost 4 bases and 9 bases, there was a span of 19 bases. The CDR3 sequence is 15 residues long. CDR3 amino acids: CASSLSDNNPGPQHF. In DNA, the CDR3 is TGTGCCAGCAGCCTTTCCGACAACAACCCCGGGCCCCAGCATTTT.

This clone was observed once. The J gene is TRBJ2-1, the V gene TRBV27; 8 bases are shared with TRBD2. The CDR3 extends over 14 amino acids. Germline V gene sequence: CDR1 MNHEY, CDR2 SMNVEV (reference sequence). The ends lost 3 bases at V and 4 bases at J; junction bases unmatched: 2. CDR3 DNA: TGTGCCAGCAGTTTCGGGGGGGCGTACAATGAGCAGTTCTTC. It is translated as CASSFGGAYNEQFF.

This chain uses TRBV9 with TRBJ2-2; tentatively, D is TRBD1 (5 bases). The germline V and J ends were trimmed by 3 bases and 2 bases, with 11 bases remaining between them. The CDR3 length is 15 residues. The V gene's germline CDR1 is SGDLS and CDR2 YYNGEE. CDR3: CASSAGISNTGELFF. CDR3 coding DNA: TGTGCCAGCAGCGCAGGGATCTCCAACACCGGGGAGCTGTTTTTT. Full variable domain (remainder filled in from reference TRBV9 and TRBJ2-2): DSGVTQTPKHLITATGQRVTLRCSPRSGDLSVYWYQQSLDQGLQFLIQYYNGEERAKGNILERFSAQQFPDLHSELNLSSLELGDSALYFCASSAGISNTGELFFGEGSRLTVL.

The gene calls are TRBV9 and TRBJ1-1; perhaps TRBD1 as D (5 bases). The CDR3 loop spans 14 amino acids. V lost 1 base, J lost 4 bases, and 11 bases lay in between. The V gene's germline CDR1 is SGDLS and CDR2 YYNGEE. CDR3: CASSVKTGTTEAFF. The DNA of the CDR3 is TGTGCCAGCAGCGTAAAAACAGGAACCACTGAAGCTTTCTTT.

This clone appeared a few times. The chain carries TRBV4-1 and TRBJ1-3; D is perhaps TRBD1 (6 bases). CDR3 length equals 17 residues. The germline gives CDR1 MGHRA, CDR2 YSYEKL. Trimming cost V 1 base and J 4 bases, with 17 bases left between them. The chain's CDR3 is CASSQVETGLGGNTIYF. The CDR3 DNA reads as TGCGCCAGCAGCCAAGTGGAAACAGGGTTGGGAGGAAACACCATATATTTT.

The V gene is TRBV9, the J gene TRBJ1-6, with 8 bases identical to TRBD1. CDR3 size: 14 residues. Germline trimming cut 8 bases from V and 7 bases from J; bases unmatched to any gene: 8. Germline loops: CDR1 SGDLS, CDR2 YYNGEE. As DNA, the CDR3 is TGTGCCAGTAACCAGGGGGCGAAAAATTCACCCCTCCACTTT. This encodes CASNQGAKNSPLHF.

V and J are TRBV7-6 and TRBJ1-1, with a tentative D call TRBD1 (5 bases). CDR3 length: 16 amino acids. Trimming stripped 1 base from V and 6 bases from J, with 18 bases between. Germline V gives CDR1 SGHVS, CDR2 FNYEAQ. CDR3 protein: CASSLDPPGEWAEAFF. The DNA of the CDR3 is TGTGCCAGCAGCTTAGACCCCCCGGGGGAGTGGGCTGAAGCTTTCTTT.

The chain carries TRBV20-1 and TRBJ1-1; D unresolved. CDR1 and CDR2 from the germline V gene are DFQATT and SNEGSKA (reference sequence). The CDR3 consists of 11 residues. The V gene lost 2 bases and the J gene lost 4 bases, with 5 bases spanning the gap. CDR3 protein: CSARSFTEAFF. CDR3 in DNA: TGCAGTGCTAGATCCTTCACTGAAGCTTTCTTT.

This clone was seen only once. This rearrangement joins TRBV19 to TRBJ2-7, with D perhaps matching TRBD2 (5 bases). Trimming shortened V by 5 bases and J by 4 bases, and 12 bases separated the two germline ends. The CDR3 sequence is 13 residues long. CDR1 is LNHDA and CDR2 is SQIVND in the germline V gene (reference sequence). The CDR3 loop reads CASSPRGLYEQYF. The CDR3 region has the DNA TGTGCCAGTAGTCCCCGGGGTCTATACGAGCAGTACTTC.

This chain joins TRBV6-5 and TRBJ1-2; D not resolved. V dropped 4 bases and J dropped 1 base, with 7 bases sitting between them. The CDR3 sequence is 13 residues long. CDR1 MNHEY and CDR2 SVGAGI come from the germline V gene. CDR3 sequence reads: CASSLGLNYGYTF. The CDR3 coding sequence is TGTGCCAGCAGTTTGGGCCTTAACTATGGCTACACCTTC.

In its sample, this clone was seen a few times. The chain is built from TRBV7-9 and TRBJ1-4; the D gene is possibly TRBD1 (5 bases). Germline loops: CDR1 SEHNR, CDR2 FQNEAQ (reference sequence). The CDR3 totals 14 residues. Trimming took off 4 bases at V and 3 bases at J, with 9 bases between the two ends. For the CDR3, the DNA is TGTGCCAGCAGCTCCAGGGTGGCTAATGAAAAACTGTTTTTT. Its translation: CASSSRVANEKLFF.

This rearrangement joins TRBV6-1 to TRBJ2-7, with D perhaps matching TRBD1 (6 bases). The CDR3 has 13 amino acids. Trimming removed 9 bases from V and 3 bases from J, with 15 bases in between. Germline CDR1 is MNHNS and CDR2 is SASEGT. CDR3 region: CASYRDGGYEQYF. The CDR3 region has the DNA TGTGCCAGTTACAGGGACGGCGGCTACGAGCAGTACTTC.

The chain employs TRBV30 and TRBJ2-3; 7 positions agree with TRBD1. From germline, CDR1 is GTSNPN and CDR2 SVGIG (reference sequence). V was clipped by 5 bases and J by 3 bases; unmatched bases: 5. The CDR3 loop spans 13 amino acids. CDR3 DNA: TGTGCCTGGTCCCAGGGGGTTACAGATACGCAGTATTTT. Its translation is CAWSQGVTDTQYF.

In nucleotides, the CDR3 is TGTGCCAGCAGTTTATCGGGGGTTCCAGGAACCCAGTACTTC. Its translation: CASSLSGVPGTQYF. The chain has TRBV28 and TRBJ2-5, with D maybe TRBD2 (6 bases). Germline CDR1 MDHEN, CDR2 SYDVKM. The length of the CDR3 is 14 residues. V gave up 1 base and J gave up 8 bases, with 14 bases separating them.

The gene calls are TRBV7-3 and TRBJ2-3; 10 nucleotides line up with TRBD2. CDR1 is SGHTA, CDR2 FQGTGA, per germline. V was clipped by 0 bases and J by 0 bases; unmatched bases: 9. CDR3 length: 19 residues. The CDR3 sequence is CASSLTSLAGETSTDTQYF. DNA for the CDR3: TGTGCCAGCAGCTTAACGTCGCTAGCGGGGGAGACTAGCACAGATACGCAGTATTTT.

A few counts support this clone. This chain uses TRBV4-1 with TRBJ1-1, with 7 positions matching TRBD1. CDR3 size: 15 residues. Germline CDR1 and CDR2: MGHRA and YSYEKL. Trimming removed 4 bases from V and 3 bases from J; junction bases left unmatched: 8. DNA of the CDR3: TGCGCCAGCAGCCGACATACAGGGGTTGACACTGAAGCTTTCTTT. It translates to CASSRHTGVDTEAFF.

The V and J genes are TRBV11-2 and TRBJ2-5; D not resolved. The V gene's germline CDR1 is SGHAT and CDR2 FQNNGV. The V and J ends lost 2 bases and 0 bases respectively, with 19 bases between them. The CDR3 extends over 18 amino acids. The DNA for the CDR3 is TGTGCCAGCAGCTTACATCAGGCTACAGTTCGATACCAAGAGACCCAGTACTTC. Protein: CASSLHQATVRYQETQYF.

The CDR3 protein is CASSYEVRNTGELFF. The CDR3 DNA follows: TGTGCCAGCAGTTACGAGGTCCGGAACACCGGGGAGCTGTTTTTT. The J gene is TRBJ2-2, the V gene TRBV6-5, with D unresolved. Germline CDR1 is MNHEY and CDR2 is SVGAGI. The CDR3 length is 15 residues. Trimming removed 2 bases at V and 1 base at J, with 8 bases between.

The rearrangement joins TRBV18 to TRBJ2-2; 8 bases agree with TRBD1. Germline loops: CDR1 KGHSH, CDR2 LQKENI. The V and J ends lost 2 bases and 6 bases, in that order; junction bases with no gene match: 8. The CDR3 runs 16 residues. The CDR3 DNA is TGTGCCAGCTCACCAGCCGGGACAGGAGTGCCCGGGGAGCTGTTTTTT. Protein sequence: CASSPAGTGVPGELFF.

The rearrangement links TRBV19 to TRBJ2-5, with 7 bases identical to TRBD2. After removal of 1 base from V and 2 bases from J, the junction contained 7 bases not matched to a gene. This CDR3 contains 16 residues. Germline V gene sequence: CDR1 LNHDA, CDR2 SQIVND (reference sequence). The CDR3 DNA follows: TGTGCCAGTAGTATAGCTAGCGGTGGACTACAAGAGACCCAGTACTTC. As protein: CASSIASGGLQETQYF. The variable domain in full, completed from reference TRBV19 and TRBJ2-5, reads DGGITQSPKYLFRKEGQNVTLSCEQNLNHDAMYWYRQDPGQGLRLIYYSQIVNDFQKGDIAEGYSVSREKKESFPLTVTSAQKNPTAFYLCASSIASGGLQETQYFGPGTRLLVL.

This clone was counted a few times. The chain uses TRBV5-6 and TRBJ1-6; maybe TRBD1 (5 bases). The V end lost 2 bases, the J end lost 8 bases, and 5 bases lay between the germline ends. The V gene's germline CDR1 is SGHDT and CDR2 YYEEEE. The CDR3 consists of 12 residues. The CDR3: CASSLGDSPLHF. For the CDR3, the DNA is TGTGCCAGCAGCTTAGGGGATTCACCCCTCCACTTT.

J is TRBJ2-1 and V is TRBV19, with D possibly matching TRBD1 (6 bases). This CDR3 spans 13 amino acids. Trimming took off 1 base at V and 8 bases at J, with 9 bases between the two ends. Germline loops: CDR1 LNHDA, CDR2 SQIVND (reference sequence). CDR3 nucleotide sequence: TGTGCCAGTAGTATAGGACAGGTCGATGAGCAGTTCTTC. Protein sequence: CASSIGQVDEQFF. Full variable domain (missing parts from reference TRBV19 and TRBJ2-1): DGGITQSPKYLFRKEGQNVTLSCEQNLNHDAMYWYRQDPGQGLRLIYYSQIVNDFQKGDIAEGYSVSREKKESFPLTVTSAQKNPTAFYLCASSIGQVDEQFFGPGTRLTVL.

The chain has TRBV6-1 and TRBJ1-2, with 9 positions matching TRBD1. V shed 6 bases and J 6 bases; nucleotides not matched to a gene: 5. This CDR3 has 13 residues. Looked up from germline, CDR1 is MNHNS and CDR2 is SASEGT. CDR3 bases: TGTGCCAGCAGGGGAACAGGGGGCGATGGCTACACCTTC. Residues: CASRGTGGDGYTF.